These 26 T cell receptor beta chains came from one sample sequenced in a study of T cell clonality in common variable immunodeficiency. Method: immunoSEQ multiplex PCR; TCRdb's copy keeps in-frame clones and lacks some. The sample includes about 40,000 clones, none of them occurring once. Sequenced material: peripheral blood mononuclear cells. The source is a person aged 18 to 70 in good health.

In regard to this clone: The read is 3 residues too short to cover the CDR3 end, so that end is filled in from the germline J gene. This chain uses TRBV7-8 with TRBJ1-5, with a weak D call TRBD1 (6 bases). Germline CDR1 SGHVS, CDR2 FQNEAQ. The CDR3 is 14 residues long. V shed 3 bases and J shed 3 bases, with 9 bases lying between them. The covered CDR3 bases are TGTGCCAGCAGCTTGCACAGGGACAATCAGCCC. Translation gives CASSLHRDNQP. The complete CDR3 protein is CASSLHRDNQPQHF.

Many counts were recorded for this clone. The observed sequence ends 3 residues before the CDR3 terminus, with the missing tail filled in from the germline J gene. The rearrangement joins TRBV19 to TRBJ2-2; no clear D. The germline V and J ends were trimmed by 7 bases and 0 bases, with 9 bases remaining between them. This CDR3 is 14 amino acids long. Germline CDR1 is LNHDA and CDR2 is SQIVND (reference sequence). The sequenced part of the CDR3 DNA is TGTGCCAGTAAGGGCACTTCGAACACCGGGGAG. Its translation: CASKGTSNTGE. The whole CDR3 reads CASKGTSNTGELFF.

This clone was picked up many times. Read sequence stops 3 residues before the CDR3 end, and the germline J gene provides the missing end. V gene TRBV19 combines with J gene TRBJ2-1; D perhaps matches TRBD1 (9 bases). Germline V gene data show CDR1 as LNHDA and CDR2 as SQIVND (reference sequence). V lost 7 bases to trimming and J lost 0 bases, with 22 bases between them. The CDR3 consists of 18 residues. The CDR3 sequence is CASMPGQGLVSSYNEQFF. The sequenced CDR3 bases are TGTGCCAGTATGCCGGGACAGGGACTAGTGAGCTCCTACAATGAG. Variable domain in full (rest from reference TRBV19 and TRBJ2-1): DGGITQSPKYLFRKEGQNVTLSCEQNLNHDAMYWYRQDPGQGLRLIYYSQIVNDFQKGDIAEGYSVSREKKESFPLTVTSAQKNPTAFYLCASMPGQGLVSSYNEQFFGPGTRLTVL.

In the case of this clone: Sequencing ends 3 residues short of the CDR3 end; the germline J gene provides the rest. V usage is TRBV10-2 and J usage is TRBJ2-1; the match to TRBD1 covers 9 bases. The germline V gene encodes CDR1 WSHSY and CDR2 SAAADI. The CDR3 extends over 20 amino acids. V was pared by 4 bases and J by 1 base, with 17 bases of the junction left unmatched. The CDR3 protein is CASSGSPGQGSPRSYNEQFF. The DNA read from the CDR3 is TGCGCCAGCAGTGGATCCCCGGGACAGGGTTCTCCCAGGTCCTACAATGAG.

In its sample, this clone was seen many times. The read comes to an end 3 residues before the CDR3 does, leaving the germline J gene to fill in the end. This chain connects TRBV7-2 to TRBJ2-1; 9 nucleotides match TRBD1. Germline CDR1 and CDR2: SGHTA and FQGNSA. The V and J ends lost 5 bases and 0 bases, in that order; junction bases with no gene match: 2. The CDR3 runs to 15 residues. The CDR3 here is CASSPDRGSYNEQFF. The part of the CDR3 DNA that was read is TGTGCCAGCAGCCCGGACAGGGGCTCCTACAATGAG.

The table lists this clone with a few counts. The read is 3 residues too short to cover the CDR3 end, so that end is filled in from the germline J gene. The rearrangement uses TRBV19 and TRBJ1-5; D unclear. CDR1 LNHDA and CDR2 SQIVND come from the germline V gene (reference sequence). The CDR3 totals 13 residues. Trimming removed 8 bases from V and 3 bases from J, with 11 bases in between. Here the CDR3 reads CASEGSTNQPQHF. Incomplete CDR3 DNA: TGTGCCAGTGAGGGTTCTACCAATCAGCCC.

This clone was found many times. CDR3 sequence: CASSTETRGNEQFF. The part of the CDR3 DNA that was read is TGTGCCAGTAGTACTGAGACTAGAGGCAATGAG. This chain links TRBV19 with TRBJ2-1, with a possible D match to TRBD2 (6 bases). Read coverage stops 3 residues before the CDR3 terminus; the germline J gene supplies the remainder. This CDR3 has 14 residues. The V end lost 4 bases, the J end lost 6 bases, and 13 bases lay between the germline ends. Germline V lookup: CDR1 LNHDA, CDR2 SQIVND (reference sequence).

In the case of this clone: The read terminates 3 residues before the CDR3 end, so the remaining end is supplied by the germline J gene. J is TRBJ2-3 and V is TRBV7-6, with 7 bases identical to TRBD1. The CDR3 consists of 16 residues. V trimming: 3 bases; J trimming: 0 bases; junction bases outside the gene matches: 6. Looked up from germline, CDR1 is SGHVS and CDR2 is FNYEAQ. The CDR3 here is CASSLTGSGSTDTQYF. CDR3 DNA (partial): TGTGCCAGCAGCTTGACAGGGTCGGGTAGCACAGATACG.

Ten or more counts support this clone. Read coverage stops 3 residues before the CDR3 terminus; the germline J gene supplies the remainder. The chain recombines TRBV6-4 with TRBJ2-3, with a weak D call TRBD1 (6 bases). The CDR3 spans 14 residues. Looked up from germline, CDR1 is MRHNA and CDR2 is SNTAGT. Trimming removed 2 bases from V and 2 bases from J, with 8 bases in between. CDR3 sequence reads: CASSDAGATDTQYF. CDR3 DNA, as far as it was read: TGTGCCAGCAGTGACGCAGGGGCCACAGATACG.

In its sample, this clone was seen many times. The read terminates 3 residues ahead of where the CDR3 ends, so the germline J gene completes it. This rearrangement joins TRBV11-2 to TRBJ2-3; TRBD1 matches at 8 bases. With V trimmed by 3 bases and J by 2 bases, 4 bases remained unmatched. CDR3 length: 15 residues. CDR1 is SGHAT, CDR2 FQNNGV, per germline. The CDR3 sequence: CASSFGQGHTDTQYF. The DNA read from the CDR3 is TGTGCCAGCAGCTTTGGACAGGGCCACACAGATACG.

This clone was seen repeatedly, ten times or more. The CDR3 end lies 3 residues beyond the end of the read and is filled in from the germline J gene. The chain uses TRBV19 and TRBJ2-7, with D tentatively TRBD1 (6 bases). Germline loops: CDR1 LNHDA, CDR2 SQIVND (reference sequence). The CDR3 totals 15 residues. Deletions cut 5 bases from V and 3 bases from J, with 17 bases between. The CDR3 is CASSRRDTAVYEQYF. The CDR3 bases that were read are TGTGCCAGTAGTCGCCGGGACACCGCGGTCTACGAG. The full variable domain, its missing parts supplied by reference TRBV19 and TRBJ2-7, is DGGITQSPKYLFRKEGQNVTLSCEQNLNHDAMYWYRQDPGQGLRLIYYSQIVNDFQKGDIAEGYSVSREKKESFPLTVTSAQKNPTAFYLCASSRRDTAVYEQYFGPGTRLTVT.

On this clone itself: The read ends 3 residues before the CDR3 terminus; that terminus is restored from the germline J gene. The chain combines TRBV2 with TRBJ2-1; maybe TRBD1 (5 bases). V lost 2 bases to trimming and J lost 1 base, with 9 bases between them. The CDR3 loop spans 15 amino acids. Germline values: CDR1 SNHLY, CDR2 FYNNEI. CDR3 DNA (partial): TGTGCCAGCAGTGAAAGGCCAGGGTCCTACAATGAG. Protein: CASSERPGSYNE. The entire CDR3 sequence reads CASSERPGSYNEQFF.

This clone was counted many times. The CDR3 reads CSARELAGIYEQYF. The CDR3 DNA, read in part, is TGCAGTGCTAGAGAACTAGCGGGAATCTACGAG. The chain combines TRBV20-1 with TRBJ2-7, with 10 bases aligning to TRBD2. The read finishes 3 residues shy of the CDR3 end, and the germline J gene is used to complete it. The CDR3 contains 14 residues. V gave up 0 bases and J gave up 3 bases; unmatched junction bases: 2. Germline-derived CDR1 and CDR2 are DFQATT and SNEGSKA (reference sequence).

Ten or more counts support this clone. The read halts 3 residues ahead of the CDR3 end, with the missing end drawn from the germline J gene. This rearrangement joins TRBV19 to TRBJ2-3; 7 bases align to TRBD2. CDR3 length: 15 residues. Germline CDR1 is LNHDA and CDR2 is SQIVND (reference sequence). J gave up 1 base and V 6 bases, and 7 bases lay outside the gene matches. CDR3 DNA (partial): TGTGCCAGTAGATCGACTAGCTATGGCACAGATACG. This codes for CASRSTSYGTDT. The whole CDR3 protein reads CASRSTSYGTDTQYF.

This clone has ten or more counts. CDR3 region: CASSVGVRTGGQPQHF. The sequenced part of the CDR3 DNA is TGTGCCAGCAGTGTAGGTGTGAGGACAGGGGGCCAGCCC. The genes are TRBV6-1 and TRBJ1-5; 11 bases agree with TRBD1. The read is 3 residues too short to cover the CDR3 end, so that end is filled in from the germline J gene. The V gene's germline CDR1 is MNHNS and CDR2 SASEGT. The length of the CDR3 is 16 residues. Trimming took 4 bases from V and 7 from J; bases not matched to a gene: 9.

Many counts were recorded for this clone. The read is 3 residues too short to cover the CDR3 end, so that end is filled in from the germline J gene. The genes are TRBV24-1 and TRBJ2-3, with D possibly being TRBD1 (7 bases). The CDR3 contains 15 residues. Germline V gene sequence: CDR1 KGHDR, CDR2 SFDVKD. Trimming shortened V by 5 bases and J by 4 bases, and 15 bases separated the two germline ends. The sequenced part of the CDR3 DNA is TGTGCCACCAGTGGCACAGGGGACTGGGCAGATACG. It codes for CATSGTGDWADT. The full CDR3 protein reads CATSGTGDWADTQYF.

This clone was seen repeatedly, ten times or more. The sequence runs out 3 residues before the end of the CDR3; the remainder is reconstructed from the germline J gene. This rearrangement joins TRBV19 to TRBJ2-3; tentatively, D is TRBD1 (6 bases). This CDR3 is built from 14 residues. The germline V gene has CDR1 LNHDA and CDR2 SQIVND (reference sequence). Trimming pared 6 bases from V and 1 base from J, leaving 11 bases between. CDR3 protein: CASRSQGRTDTQYF. The DNA read from the CDR3 is TGTGCCAGTAGGTCACAGGGTCGCACAGATACG. Based on the CDR3 plus reference TRBV19 and TRBJ2-3, the full variable domain is DGGITQSPKYLFRKEGQNVTLSCEQNLNHDAMYWYRQDPGQGLRLIYYSQIVNDFQKGDIAEGYSVSREKKESFPLTVTSAQKNPTAFYLCASRSQGRTDTQYFGPGTRLTVL.

In its sample, this clone was seen many times. The read ends 3 residues before the CDR3 terminus; that terminus is restored from the germline J gene. This rearrangement joins TRBV30 to TRBJ2-3; TRBD2 agrees at 7 bases. Germline loops: CDR1 GTSNPN, CDR2 SVGIG (reference sequence). This CDR3 spans 15 amino acids. V was clipped by 4 bases and J by 1 base; unmatched bases: 8. Partial CDR3 DNA: TGTGCCTGGATGGGGCTAGCGGCCGGCACAGATACG. Protein product: CAWMGLAAGTDT. The entire CDR3 protein reads CAWMGLAAGTDTQYF.

Details on this clone: The read halts 3 residues ahead of the CDR3 end, with the missing end drawn from the germline J gene. The chain recombines TRBV7-2 with TRBJ2-1; perhaps TRBD1 as D (6 bases). This CDR3 spans 15 amino acids. V lost 2 bases, J lost 8 bases, and 16 bases lay in between. In germline, CDR1 is SGHTA, CDR2 FQGNSA. CDR3: CASSLNRVFGDEQFF. The part of the CDR3 DNA that was read is TGTGCCAGCAGCTTAAACAGGGTTTTTGGCGATGAG.

Ten or more counts support this clone. The read halts 3 residues ahead of the CDR3 end, with the missing end drawn from the germline J gene. The rearrangement joins TRBV20-1 to TRBJ2-7; weak D call: TRBD2 (5 bases). Per the germline V gene, CDR1 is DFQATT and CDR2 is SNEGSKA (reference sequence). The CDR3 has 16 amino acids. V lost 1 base and J lost 2, with 18 bases in between. Here the CDR3 reads CSARGVSARSPYEQYF. CDR3 bases read: TGCAGTGCTAGAGGCGTTAGCGCTCGATCTCCCTACGAG.

This clone was recorded many times. The read comes to an end 3 residues before the CDR3 does, leaving the germline J gene to fill in the end. The gene calls are TRBV18 and TRBJ1-2; no clear D gene. The V end was cut by 3 bases, the J end by 6 bases, with 14 bases between. The CDR3 has 14 amino acids. Looked up from germline, CDR1 is KGHSH and CDR2 is LQKENI. CDR3 region: CASSPATATDGYTF. CDR3 DNA (partial): TGTGCCAGCTCACCCGCAACAGCCACCGATGGC.

This clone was detected many times. The CDR3 end is not reached by the read, which stops 3 residues before it; the germline J gene fills it in. The chain recombines TRBV18 with TRBJ2-5; D is possibly TRBD1 (5 bases). V was shortened by 3 bases and J by 1 base, with 9 bases between the two germline ends. Germline V lookup: CDR1 KGHSH, CDR2 LQKENI. The CDR3 spans 14 residues. CDR3 protein: CASSPVDSQETQYF. CDR3 bases read: TGTGCCAGCTCACCGGTTGACAGCCAAGAGACC.

This clone was observed many times. The read is 3 residues too short to cover the CDR3 end, so that end is filled in from the germline J gene. The chain is built from TRBV5-1 and TRBJ2-6; weak D call: TRBD2 (6 bases). With 2 bases removed from V and 2 bases from J, the gap between germline ends came to 11 bases. Per germline, CDR1 SGHRS and CDR2 YFSETQ. This CDR3 spans 16 amino acids. The part of the CDR3 DNA that was read is TGCGCCAGCAGCTTCGACCCGGGGGCTGGGGCCAACGTC. It encodes CASSFDPGAGANV. The entire CDR3 protein is CASSFDPGAGANVLTF.

This clone was counted many times. The DNA ends 3 residues before the CDR3 does, and the rest of the CDR3 is filled in from the germline J gene. This sequence joins TRBV5-1 and TRBJ2-7; TRBD2 agrees at 8 bases. This CDR3 contains 13 residues. V lost 0 bases to trimming and J lost 6 bases; unmatched junction nucleotides: 2. The germline V gene has CDR1 SGHRS and CDR2 YFSETQ. CDR3 DNA (partial): TGCGCCAGCAGCTTGGAGGGACTAGGCGAG. Its translation is CASSLEGLGE. The entire CDR3 is CASSLEGLGEQYF.

This clone was counted at least ten times. The missing CDR3 end, 3 residues past where the read stops, is filled in from the germline J gene. The chain uses TRBV7-6 and TRBJ2-1; TRBD1 agrees at 7 bases. The junction had 5 bases not matched to a gene; V was cut back by 3 bases and J by 6 bases. Germline CDR1 is SGHVS and CDR2 is FNYEAQ. CDR3 size: 14 residues. CDR3 in amino acids: CASSFPRTGNEQFF. Partial CDR3 DNA: TGTGCCAGCAGCTTTCCTAGGACAGGCAATGAG.

This clone has ten or more counts. The read ends 3 residues early relative to the CDR3; the germline J gene fills the gap. This chain joins TRBV20-1 and TRBJ2-3; 14 bases match TRBD2. In germline, CDR1 is DFQATT, CDR2 SNEGSKA (reference sequence). Trimming cost V 5 bases and J 2 bases; bases outside gene matches: 12. CDR3 length: 18 residues. The CDR3 DNA, read in part, is TGCAGTGCTCCGGGACTAGCGGGGGCCTCTTCCCCCACAGATACG. Translated, it gives CSAPGLAGASSPTDT. The full CDR3 protein reads CSAPGLAGASSPTDTQYF.